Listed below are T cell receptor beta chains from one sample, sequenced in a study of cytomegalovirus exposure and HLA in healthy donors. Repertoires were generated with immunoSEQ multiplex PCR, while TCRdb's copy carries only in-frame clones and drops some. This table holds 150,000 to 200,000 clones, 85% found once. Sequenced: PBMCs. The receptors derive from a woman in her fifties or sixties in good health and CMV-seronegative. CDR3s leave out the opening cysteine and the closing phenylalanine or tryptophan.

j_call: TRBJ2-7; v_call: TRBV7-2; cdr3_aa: ASSLARVSYEQY
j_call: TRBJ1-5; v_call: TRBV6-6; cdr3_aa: ASTLRRQGEWPQH
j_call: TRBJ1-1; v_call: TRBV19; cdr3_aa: ASSMDRGRMNTEAF
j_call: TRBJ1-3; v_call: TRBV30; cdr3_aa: AWDFGQAIGNTIY
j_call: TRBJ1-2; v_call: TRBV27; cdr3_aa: ASGDRGHGYT
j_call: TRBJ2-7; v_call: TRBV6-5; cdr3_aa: ASSPDSGRAYEQY
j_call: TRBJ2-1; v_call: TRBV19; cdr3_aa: ASSYGGLAGNEQF
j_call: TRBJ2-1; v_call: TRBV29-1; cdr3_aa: SVDWGQGGNEQF
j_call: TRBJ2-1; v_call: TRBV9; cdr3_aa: ASSGTGTGGNEQF
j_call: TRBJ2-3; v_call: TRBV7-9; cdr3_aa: ASSLKLLLAGDDTQY
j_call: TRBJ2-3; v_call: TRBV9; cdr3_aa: ASSQPDGTGGTDTQY
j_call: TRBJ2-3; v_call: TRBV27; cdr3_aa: ASSLYWPSTDTQY